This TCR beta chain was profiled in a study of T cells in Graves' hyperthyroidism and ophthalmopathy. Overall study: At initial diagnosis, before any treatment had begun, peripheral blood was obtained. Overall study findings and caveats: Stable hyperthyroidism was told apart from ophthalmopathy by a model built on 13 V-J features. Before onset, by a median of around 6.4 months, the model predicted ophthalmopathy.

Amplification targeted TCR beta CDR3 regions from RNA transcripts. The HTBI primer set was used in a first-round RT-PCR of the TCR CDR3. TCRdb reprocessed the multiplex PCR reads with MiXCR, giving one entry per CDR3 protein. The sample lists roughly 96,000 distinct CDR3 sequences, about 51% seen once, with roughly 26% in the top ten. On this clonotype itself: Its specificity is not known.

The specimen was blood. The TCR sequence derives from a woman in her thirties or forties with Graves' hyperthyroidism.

For the CDR3, the DNA is TGCGCCAGCAGCCAAGTAGCACAGCCCGACTACACCTTC. This codes for CASSQVAQPDYTF. This chain joins TRBV4-3 and TRBJ1-2, with D unclear. V was trimmed by 1 base and J by 10 bases, leaving 13 bases between them. CDR1 is LGHNA and CDR2 is YSLEER in the germline V gene. This CDR3 is built from 13 residues.